This TCR beta chain was profiled in a study of T cell changes during pregnancy in multiple sclerosis. Clones were sequenced by immunoSEQ multiplex PCR, and TCRdb holds only the in-frame ones, with some missing. The table shows just over 50,000 clones, with about 90% occurring only once. In germline, CDR1 is SEHNR, CDR2 FQNEAQ (reference sequence). The germline V and J ends were trimmed by 1 base and 5 bases, with 14 bases remaining between them. CDR3 length equals 15 residues. The chain has TRBV7-9 and TRBJ2-5; no definite D call. The sequence was obtained from a female donor with multiple sclerosis, enrolled in a pregnancy study. Here the sequenced sample was CD4+ T cells from peripheral blood mononuclear cells, taken after pregnancy. Here the CDR3 reads CASSLEGVVAETQYF. The CDR3 bases are TGTGCCAGCAGCTTAGAAGGAGTAGTTGCGGAGACCCAGTACTTC.